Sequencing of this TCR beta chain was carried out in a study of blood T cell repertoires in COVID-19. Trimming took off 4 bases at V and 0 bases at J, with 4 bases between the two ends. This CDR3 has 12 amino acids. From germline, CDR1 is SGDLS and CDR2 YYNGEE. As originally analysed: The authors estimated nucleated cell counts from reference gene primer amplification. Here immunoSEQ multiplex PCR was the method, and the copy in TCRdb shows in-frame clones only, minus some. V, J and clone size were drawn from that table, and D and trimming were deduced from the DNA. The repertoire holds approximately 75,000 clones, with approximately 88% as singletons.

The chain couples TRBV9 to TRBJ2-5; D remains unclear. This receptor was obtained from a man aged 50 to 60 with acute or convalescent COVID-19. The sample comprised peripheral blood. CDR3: CASSPDQETQYF. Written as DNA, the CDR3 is TGTGCCAGCAGCCCTGACCAAGAGACCCAGTACTTC.